Shown below are 28 T cell receptor beta chains from a single sample sequenced in a study of T cells in women clearing cervical HPV infection. Sequenced by immunoSEQ multiplex PCR; TCRdb stores in-frame clones only, minus some. This listing includes tens of thousands of clones. Source material: blood buffy coat. All receptors come from a woman between 18 and 69 years old with a cervical HPV16 infection that either progressed to CIN3+ or cleared (not recorded which).

For this clone: The read gets to within 3 residues of the CDR3 end, and the germline J gene fills in the rest. The rearrangement links TRBV11-3 to TRBJ2-3; D perhaps matches TRBD2 (6 bases). The CDR3 consists of 15 residues. Germline V gives CDR1 SGHNT, CDR2 YENEEA. The part of the CDR3 DNA that was read is TGTGCCAGCAGCCCCCCCTGGGGGGAAGGCGAGACG. Encoded protein: CASSPPWGEGET. Given in full, the CDR3 is CASSPPWGEGETQYF. Full variable domain (rest looked up from reference TRBV11-3 and TRBJ2-3): EAGVVQSPRYKIIEKKQPVAFWCNPISGHNTLYWYLQNLGQGPELLIRYENEEAVDDSQLPKDRFSAERLKGVDSTLKIQPAELGDSAVYLCASSPPWGEGETQYFGPGTRLTVL.

On this clone: The CDR3 is cut off 3 residues early in the read; its end comes from the germline J gene. The rearrangement links TRBV20-1 to TRBJ2-1, with a tentative D call TRBD2 (6 bases). The CDR3 runs to 15 residues. V was shortened by 0 bases and J by 6 bases, with 15 bases between the two germline ends. Germline V CDR1 and CDR2: DFQATT, SNEGSKA (reference sequence). CDR3 DNA (partial): TGCAGTGCTAGAGATAGGAGGGACTGGGGCAATGAG. Its protein product is CSARDRRDWGNE. The whole CDR3 sequence reads CSARDRRDWGNEQFF.

About this clone itself: The read comes to an end 3 residues before the CDR3 does, leaving the germline J gene to fill in the end. J is TRBJ2-3 and V is TRBV20-1, with 13 bases aligning to TRBD2. The germline V gene encodes CDR1 DFQATT and CDR2 SNEGSKA (reference sequence). J gave up 0 bases and V 3 bases, and 6 bases lay outside the gene matches. The CDR3 extends over 17 amino acids. The CDR3 sequence is CSASLWTSGGSTDTQYF. The sequenced CDR3 bases are TGCAGTGCTAGCTTGTGGACTAGCGGGGGTAGCACAGATACG.

Regarding this clone: With the read ending 3 residues before the CDR3 end, the germline J gene is used to fill in that end. The chain carries TRBV14 and TRBJ2-5; 8 bases are a match to TRBD1. This CDR3 comprises 16 residues. With 1 base clipped from V and 3 bases from J, the junction kept 7 bases outside the gene matches. Germline V gives CDR1 SGHDN, CDR2 FVKESK. CDR3 DNA, as far as it was read: TGTGCCAGCAGCCAAGTACAGTACAGGGGGGAAGAGACC. This sequence encodes CASSQVQYRGEET. The full CDR3 reads CASSQVQYRGEETQYF.

As to this clone: The CDR3 end falls 3 residues outside the read, so it is completed with the germline J gene. The V gene is TRBV7-9, the J gene TRBJ1-2, with D hard to call. Germline V gene data show CDR1 as SEHNR and CDR2 as FQNEAQ (reference sequence). The length of the CDR3 is 15 residues. Partial CDR3 DNA: TGTGCCAGCAGCTCAGCCGTGAAAGACTACAATGAC. It encodes CASSSAVKDYND. The complete CDR3 sequence is CASSSAVKDYNDYTF.

Details on this clone: The CDR3 end lies 3 residues beyond the end of the read and is filled in from the germline J gene. The V gene is TRBV2, the J gene TRBJ1-2; TRBD1 matches at 7 bases. Germline trimming cut 7 bases from V and 3 bases from J; bases unmatched to any gene: 8. The germline V gene has CDR1 SNHLY and CDR2 FYNNEI. The CDR3 contains 14 residues. CDR3 DNA (partial): TGTGCCAGCAACCGAGGCAGGGGGGACTATGGC. This translates into CASNRGRGDYG. The whole CDR3 reads CASNRGRGDYGYTF. The entire variable domain, with the rest obtained from reference TRBV2 and TRBJ1-2, is as follows: EPEVTQTPSHQVTQMGQEVILRCVPISNHLYFYWYRQILGQKVEFLVSFYNNEISEKSEIFDDQFSVERPDGSNFTLKIRSTKLEDSAMYFCASNRGRGDYGYTFGSGTRLTVV.

As for this clone: The read stops 3 residues short of the end of the CDR3; the missing end is completed from the germline J gene. The chain links TRBV18 to TRBJ1-1, with 7 bases lining up with TRBD1. The germline V gene encodes CDR1 KGHSH and CDR2 LQKENI. The CDR3 extends over 15 amino acids. CDR3: CASSPSTGVGTGAFF. The part of the CDR3 DNA that was read is TGTGCCAGCTCACCGTCCACAGGGGTCGGGACGGGG.

With regard to this clone: Coverage ceases 3 residues before the CDR3 finishes, and the germline J gene fills in the end. This chain connects TRBV7-9 to TRBJ1-2; D call uncertain. Germline loops: CDR1 SEHNR, CDR2 FQNEAQ (reference sequence). The CDR3 contains 14 residues. CDR3 bases read: TGTGCCAGCAGCTTTGTAGCAGTGCCCTCTGTC. Protein product: CASSFVAVPSV. The entire CDR3 protein is CASSFVAVPSVYTF.

About this clone: Sequencing ends 3 residues short of the CDR3 end; the germline J gene provides the rest. The chain joins TRBV27 to TRBJ1-5; D not resolved. The germline V gene has CDR1 MNHEY and CDR2 SMNVEV (reference sequence). The CDR3 is made up of 13 amino acids. V lost 3 bases, J lost 0 bases, and 3 bases lay in between. The CDR3 sequence: CASSFYSNQPQHF. CDR3 DNA (partial): TGTGCCAGCAGTTTCTATAGCAATCAGCCC.

Details on this clone: One junction end disagrees with the germline gene, perhaps due to a read error. From the germline J gene comes the end of the CDR3, since the read stops 3 residues before it. Other DNA sequences from this sample encode an identical CDR3 as well. The chain is built from TRBV2 and TRBJ1-3; D is perhaps TRBD1 (6 bases). CDR3 length: 12 amino acids. Germline lookup yields CDR1 SNHLY and CDR2 FYNNEI. CDR3 DNA, as far as it was read: TGTGCCAGCAAGGACAGAGGAAACACT. Amino acids: CASKDRGNT. The whole CDR3 is CASKDRGNTIYF.

A word on this clone: The observed sequence ends 3 residues before the CDR3 terminus, with the missing tail filled in from the germline J gene. The chain joins TRBV20-1 to TRBJ2-1; a weak D match, TRBD1 (6 bases). The ends were cut back, 1 base at V and 6 bases at J, with 13 bases in the middle. The CDR3 is 14 amino acids. The V gene's germline CDR1 is DFQATT and CDR2 SNEGSKA (reference sequence). The part of the CDR3 DNA that was read is TGCAGTGCTAGAGGCCCAGGGGTAGGCAATGAG. Its protein product is CSARGPGVGNE. The complete CDR3 protein is CSARGPGVGNEQFF.

Note on this clone: The sequenced fragment ends 3 residues before the CDR3 boundary, so the rest is inferred from the germline J gene. The chain carries TRBV11-2 and TRBJ1-5, with D possibly TRBD1 on 6 matching bases. The germline V gene encodes CDR1 SGHAT and CDR2 FQNNGV. With 0 bases removed from V and 6 bases from J, the gap between germline ends came to 12 bases. The CDR3 totals 15 residues. CDR3: CASSLEGAWGQPQHF. The sequenced CDR3 bases are TGTGCCAGCAGCTTAGAGGGGGCTTGGGGTCAGCCC.

About this clone itself: Read data end 3 residues before the CDR3 end; the end is taken from the germline J gene. The genes are TRBV5-1 and TRBJ2-2; 10 bases line up with TRBD1. The germline V gene has CDR1 SGHRS and CDR2 YFSETQ. The CDR3 extends over 14 amino acids. The CDR3 bases that were read are TGCGCCAGCAGCTTTGGGGACAGGGGTGGGCCG. Its protein product is CASSFGDRGGP. The full CDR3 is CASSFGDRGGPLFF. The whole variable domain, remainder taken from reference TRBV5-1 and TRBJ2-2, is KAGVTQTPRYLIKTRGQQVTLSCSPISGHRSVSWYQQTPGQGLQFLFEYFSETQRNKGNFPGRFSGRQFSNSRSEMNVSTLELGDSALYLCASSFGDRGGPLFFGEGSRLTVL.

Concerning this clone: The CDR3 end lies 3 residues beyond the end of the read and is filled in from the germline J gene. The J gene is TRBJ2-3, the V gene TRBV19; a weak D match, TRBD1 (6 bases). This CDR3 has 15 residues. CDR1 is LNHDA and CDR2 is SQIVND in the germline V gene (reference sequence). The CDR3 is CASRLTGFSNQPQYF. The sequenced part of the CDR3 DNA is TGTGCCAGTAGATTAACAGGGTTTAGTAATCAGCCG.

Considering frequency, this clone is medium-sized. Coverage ceases 3 residues before the CDR3 finishes, and the germline J gene fills in the end. The chain joins TRBV20-1 to TRBJ2-5; 7 bases are a match to TRBD2. This CDR3 region has 13 residues. V lost 0 bases to trimming and J lost 6 bases; unmatched junction nucleotides: 4. The germline V gene encodes CDR1 DFQATT and CDR2 SNEGSKA (reference sequence). Partial CDR3 DNA: TGCAGTGCTAGAGATGGGGACTACAAGACC. It translates to CSARDGDYKT. The entire CDR3 protein reads CSARDGDYKTQYF.

As for this clone: The read terminates 3 residues ahead of where the CDR3 ends, so the germline J gene completes it. V gene TRBV5-1 combines with J gene TRBJ2-1, with 8 bases identical to TRBD2. The germline gives CDR1 SGHRS, CDR2 YFSETQ. V lost 4 bases and J lost 6; bases outside the gene matches: 6. The CDR3 sequence is 14 residues long. The chain's CDR3 is CASSPTAGANEQFF. The sequenced part of the CDR3 DNA is TGCGCCAGCAGCCCCACAGCGGGGGCCAATGAG.

Concerning this clone itself: The read gets to within 3 residues of the CDR3 end, and the germline J gene fills in the rest. The V and J genes are TRBV6-1 and TRBJ1-2; D may be TRBD1 (5 bases). Germline V CDR1 and CDR2: MNHNS, SASEGT. The CDR3 has 13 amino acids. The CDR3 loop is CASSVGLAGDYTF. The covered CDR3 bases are TGTGCCAGCAGTGTGGGACTAGCGGGCGAC.

Note on this clone: The sequenced fragment ends 3 residues before the CDR3 boundary, so the rest is inferred from the germline J gene. The chain uses TRBV5-1 and TRBJ2-5; 7 bases line up with TRBD1. The CDR3 loop spans 17 amino acids. Germline V gives CDR1 SGHRS, CDR2 YFSETQ. This CDR3 reads CASSLKYRGSSTDTQYF. The part of the CDR3 DNA that was read is TGCGCCAGCAGCTTGAAATACAGGGGATCTAGCACAGATACC. Using reference TRBV5-1 and TRBJ2-5 for the parts outside the CDR3, the full variable domain is KAGVTQTPRYLIKTRGQQVTLSCSPISGHRSVSWYQQTPGQGLQFLFEYFSETQRNKGNFPGRFSGRQFSNSRSEMNVSTLELGDSALYLCASSLKYRGSSTDTQYFGPGTRLLVL.

As to this clone: Coverage ceases 3 residues before the CDR3 finishes, and the germline J gene fills in the end. V gene TRBV2 combines with J gene TRBJ1-5; perhaps TRBD1 as D (5 bases). The V gene lost 2 bases and the J gene lost 5 bases, with 10 bases spanning the gap. The CDR3 totals 14 residues. The V gene's germline CDR1 is SNHLY and CDR2 FYNNEI. The CDR3 loop reads CASSETRGDQPQHF. The sequenced part of the CDR3 DNA is TGTGCCAGCAGTGAAACCCGGGGGGATCAGCCC.

With respect to this clone: Read coverage stops 3 residues before the CDR3 terminus; the germline J gene supplies the remainder. The chain is built from TRBV19 and TRBJ1-4; 8 bases are a match to TRBD1. There are 16 residues in the CDR3. V lost 2 bases to trimming and J lost 7 bases; unmatched junction nucleotides: 9. Germline V gene data show CDR1 as LNHDA and CDR2 as SQIVND (reference sequence). CDR3 sequence reads: CASSILDATGAEKLFF. The covered CDR3 bases are TGTGCCAGTAGTATATTGGACGCGACAGGGGCTGAAAAA.

A remark on this clone: The sequenced fragment ends 3 residues before the CDR3 boundary, so the rest is inferred from the germline J gene. The rearrangement uses TRBV7-9 and TRBJ1-3; D not certain. The V gene's germline CDR1 is SEHNR and CDR2 FQNEAQ (reference sequence). The V gene lost 11 bases and the J gene lost 0 bases, with 8 bases spanning the gap. This CDR3 region has 12 residues. Partial CDR3 DNA: TGTGCCGCCAGGAGCTCTGGAAACACC. Its translation: CAARSSGNT. The CDR3, in full, reads CAARSSGNTIYF.

As for this clone: The CDR3 end lies 3 residues beyond the end of the read and is filled in from the germline J gene. The chain couples TRBV7-3 to TRBJ2-3; 9 bases map to TRBD2. Germline CDR1 SGHTA, CDR2 FQGTGA. Trimming cost V 1 base and J 4 bases; bases outside gene matches: 18. The CDR3 runs to 20 residues. The covered CDR3 bases are TGTGCCAGCAGCTTAATCATGGGGGTAGGCGGGGGGGGCGAAGCAGATACG. Translated, it gives CASSLIMGVGGGGEADT. The entire CDR3 protein is CASSLIMGVGGGGEADTQYF.

Turning to this clone: The read falls 3 residues short of the CDR3 end, and the missing part is taken from the germline J gene. The chain couples TRBV11-2 to TRBJ2-3; a possible D gene is TRBD2 (6 bases). Germline V gene lookup returns CDR1 SGHAT and CDR2 FQNNGV. The CDR3 is made up of 13 amino acids. The CDR3 spells CASSLDRGETQYF. The CDR3 DNA, read in part, is TGTGCCAGCAGCTTAGATCGCGGGGAGACG. Looking up the rest from reference TRBV11-2 and TRBJ2-3 gives the full variable domain: EAGVAQSPRYKIIEKRQSVAFWCNPISGHATLYWYQQILGQGPKLLIQFQNNGVVDDSQLPKDRFSAERLKGVDSTLKIQPAKLEDSAVYLCASSLDRGETQYFGPGTRLTVL.

Notes on this clone: The junction departs from germline at one end; a sequencing error may be responsible. The CDR3 extends 3 residues past the end of the read, so its final part is completed from the germline J gene. The chain joins TRBV4-2 to TRBJ2-2, with 7 positions matching TRBD1. The CDR3 is made up of 15 amino acids. The germline gives CDR1 LGHNA, CDR2 YNFKEQ. This CDR3 reads CASSQEDRVTGELFF. CDR3 DNA, as far as it was read: TGCGCCAGCAGCCAAGAAGACAGGGTGACCGGGGAG.

CDR3 DNA (partial): TGTGCCAGTAGTATTATCTCCGGGACAGGGAATCAGCCG. Translation gives CASSIISGTGNQP. The CDR3 reads in full as CASSIISGTGNQPQYF. The chain links TRBV19 to TRBJ2-3; 9 nucleotides line up with TRBD1. With the read ending 3 residues before the CDR3 end, the germline J gene is used to fill in that end. Germline values: CDR1 LNHDA, CDR2 SQIVND (reference sequence). The CDR3 length is 16 residues.

Of note for this clone: The CDR3 is cut off 3 residues early in the read; its end comes from the germline J gene. This rearrangement joins TRBV20-1 to TRBJ2-1; D possibly corresponds to TRBD2 (6 bases). The CDR3 is 13 amino acids. Per germline, CDR1 DFQATT and CDR2 SNEGSKA (reference sequence). V was pared by 6 bases and J by 6 bases, with 15 bases between. The CDR3 spells CSAQSGTSNEQFF. The sequenced CDR3 bases are TGCAGTGCCCAATCCGGGACTTCCAATGAG.

On this clone: The missing CDR3 end, 3 residues past where the read stops, is filled in from the germline J gene. V usage is TRBV18 and J usage is TRBJ2-7; D possibly matches TRBD1 or TRBD2 (5 bases each). Germline CDR1 KGHSH, CDR2 LQKENI. V lost 1 base and J lost 5, with 18 bases in between. The CDR3 spans 16 residues. This chain's CDR3 is CASSPQGSSGSDEQYF. Incomplete CDR3 DNA: TGTGCCAGCTCACCACAGGGGAGCTCGGGTTCGGACGAG.

About this clone: The missing CDR3 end, 3 residues past where the read stops, is filled in from the germline J gene. The V gene is TRBV4-1, the J gene TRBJ1-2; TRBD1 aligns across 8 bases. Germline V gives CDR1 MGHRA, CDR2 YSYEKL. The CDR3 loop spans 16 amino acids. Germline trimming cut 0 bases from V and 3 bases from J; bases unmatched to any gene: 6. The CDR3: CASSQDRAGGDYGYTF. The sequenced part of the CDR3 DNA is TGCGCCAGCAGCCAAGATAGGGCAGGGGGCGACTATGGC.